Listed below are T cell receptor beta chains from one sample, sequenced in a study of T cell responses to AZD1222 COVID-19 vaccine. Produced via immunoSEQ multiplex PCR; TCRdb's table is partial and in-frame only. The sample holds 140,000 to 150,000 clones, 86% seen once. The sample in question was peripheral blood, obtained 28 days after the second AZD1222 dose. The receptors were sampled from an adult who received the AZD1222 COVID-19 vaccine. The CDR3 runs from the conserved cysteine through the conserved F or W. Each record gives: J gene, V gene, clone size, CDR3 protein. The listing skips clone size in some rows; elsewhere it reads once, few, many or a size class.

>TRBJ2-5|TRBV11-2|NA
CASSLDWRGLAGGYETQYF
>TRBJ1-1|TRBV18|NA
CASSPGTGGSEAFF
>TRBJ2-3|TRBV6-5|NA
CASRQAYSTDTQYF
>TRBJ2-5|TRBV5-5|NA
CASSFLGAQETQYF
>TRBJ1-4|TRBV2|NA
CASRAGTGYSTNEKLFF
>TRBJ2-2|TRBV9|NA
CASSPRQNSNTGELFF
>TRBJ1-4|TRBV6-5|NA
CASSQMGQGREKLFF
>TRBJ2-1|TRBV7-9|NA
CATQGVVIEQFF
>TRBJ2-2|TRBV11-2|NA
CASNPGGFPGELFF
>TRBJ1-1|TRBV12-3/TRBV12-4|NA
CASSLQGSTEAFF
>TRBJ2-7|TRBV19|once
CASSTLAGFYEQYF
>TRBJ2-7|TRBV5-6|NA
CASKGRWASEQYF
>TRBJ2-7|TRBV3-1/TRBV3-2|NA
CASSQGRGTYEQYF
>TRBJ1-3|TRBV7-2|NA
CASSFFGDFSGNTIYF